This T cell receptor beta chain was sequenced for a study of neurological immune-mediated disorders. At least ten counts were recorded for this clonotype. The CDR3 is made up of 13 amino acids. Germline CDR1 and CDR2: DFQATT and SNEGSKA (reference sequence). V was trimmed by 0 bases and J by 5 bases, leaving 10 bases between them. TCRdb used MiXCR to reprocess the 5' RACE reads, holding one entry per CDR3 protein. Of some 47,000 distinct CDR3 sequences in the sample, just under 6.5% were seen once. Libraries from sorted cells each used about a million CD4+ or CD8+ T cells. The gene calls are TRBV20-1 and TRBJ1-1; D uncertain. The TCR sequence derives from a middle-aged woman in good health. The sample consisted of CD4+ T cells from blood. In DNA, the CDR3 is TGCAGTGCTAGAGAACCGGGGAGGACTGAAGCTTTCTTT. It translates to CSAREPGRTEAFF.